The 21 T cell receptor beta chains presented below share a single source sample, sequenced in a study of OX40 agonist ivuxolimab in advanced cancers. Library preparation employed the immunoSEQ multiplex PCR assay. TCRdb retrieved this table from immuneACCESS and kept in-frame rearrangements only. Not all clones are present; in checked studies, unresolved V genes account for under half, and no reason is known for the remainder. This sample has about 26,000 clones in its table, and 70% to 90% of those were observed once. Roughly a fifth of the sample is held by the ten biggest clonotypes. The starting material was CD4+ or CD8+ T cells sorted from blood, obtained in a trial of the OX40 agonist ivuxolimab. The receptors were sampled from an adult with an advanced solid tumor such as melanoma, head and neck, liver or kidney cancer.

This chain joins TRBV5-5 and TRBJ2-7; no definite D call. V dropped 3 bases and J dropped 4 bases, with 8 bases sitting between them. This CDR3 is 12 amino acids long. CDR1 is SGHKS, CDR2 YYEKEE, per germline (reference sequence). The CDR3 coding sequence is TGTGCCAGCAGCTCTTACGGGTACGAGCAGTACTTC. Encoded protein: CASSSYGYEQYF.

The rearrangement links TRBV7-9 to TRBJ1-4, with TRBD1 as a possible D gene (6 bases). Trimming cost V 1 base and J 8 bases, with 17 bases left between them. The CDR3 runs to 16 residues. CDR1 is SEHNR and CDR2 is FQNEAQ in the germline V gene (reference sequence). The DNA of the CDR3 is TGTGCCAGCAGCTTAGGGAGTGGGGGCGTGGAGGAAAAACTGTTTTTT. It encodes CASSLGSGGVEEKLFF.

DNA of the CDR3: TGTGCCAGCAGCTTTGCGGGGGGTGTCACCGGGGAGCTGTTTTTT. Protein: CASSFAGGVTGELFF. The genes are TRBV5-4 and TRBJ2-2; 8 bases agree with TRBD2. The CDR3 has 15 amino acids. V lost 2 bases to trimming and J lost 4 bases; unmatched junction nucleotides: 4. Germline loops: CDR1 SGHNT, CDR2 YYREEE (reference sequence).

This sequence joins TRBV27 and TRBJ2-7, with 7 bases fitting TRBD1. This CDR3 spans 15 amino acids. V lost 6 bases and J lost 2; bases outside the gene matches: 10. Germline V CDR1 and CDR2: MNHEY, SMNVEV (reference sequence). This chain's CDR3 is CASSLPDRWTYEQYF. Here the CDR3 DNA reads TGTGCCAGCAGCCTCCCGGACAGGTGGACCTACGAGCAGTACTTC.

The chain has TRBV29-1 and TRBJ2-1; 8 bases map to TRBD2. The germline CDR1 and CDR2 sequences are SQVTM and ANQGSEA. The CDR3 is 12 residues long. Unmatched junction bases numbered 7, after V lost 6 bases and J lost 9 bases. CDR3 residues: CSVLWGLVEQFF. The CDR3, as DNA: TGCAGCGTCCTATGGGGACTAGTTGAGCAGTTCTTC.

V gene TRBV7-2 combines with J gene TRBJ2-2; D gene uncertain. CDR1 and CDR2 from the germline V gene are SGHTA and FQGNSA. V was shortened by 10 bases and J by 2 bases, with 5 bases between the two germline ends. The CDR3 has 11 residues. CDR3 sequence: CATDNTGELFF. The CDR3 DNA reads TGTGCCACAGATAACACCGGGGAGCTGTTTTTT. The full variable domain, completed using reference TRBV7-2 and TRBJ2-2, is GAGVSQSPSNKVTEKGKDVELRCDPISGHTALYWYRQSLGQGLEFLIYFQGNSAPDKSGLPSDRFSAERTGGSVSTLTIQRTQQEDSAVYLCATDNTGELFFGEGSRLTVL.

The J gene is TRBJ2-1, the V gene TRBV6-6; D might be TRBD2 (6 bases). The CDR3 runs to 13 residues. Germline CDR1 is MNHNY and CDR2 is SVGAGI (reference sequence). V was pared by 1 base and J by 9 bases, with 10 bases between. The CDR3 reads CASSYFGGGEQFF. CDR3 nucleotides: TGTGCCAGCAGTTACTTTGGGGGAGGTGAGCAGTTCTTC.

The chain joins TRBV2 to TRBJ1-6, with D uncertain. The CDR3 has 15 amino acids. Germline V gene sequence: CDR1 SNHLY, CDR2 FYNNEI. Deletions cut 2 bases from V and 4 bases from J, with 9 bases between. The CDR3 DNA reads as TGTGCCAGCAGTGAACGTGCCCTTTATAATTCACCCCTCCACTTT. It is translated as CASSERALYNSPLHF. Looking up the rest from reference TRBV2 and TRBJ1-6 gives the full variable domain: EPEVTQTPSHQVTQMGQEVILRCVPISNHLYFYWYRQILGQKVEFLVSFYNNEISEKSEIFDDQFSVERPDGSNFTLKIRSTKLEDSAMYFCASSERALYNSPLHFGNGTRLTVT.

The rearrangement uses TRBV6-5 and TRBJ2-1; D is unresolved. Between the trimmed V and J ends, which lost 6 bases and 1 base, there was a span of 4 bases. The CDR3 totals 12 residues. CDR1 is MNHEY and CDR2 is SVGAGI in the germline V gene. The CDR3 DNA is TGTGCCAGCAGCGGTTCCTACAATGAGCAGTTCTTC. Its translation is CASSGSYNEQFF.

J is TRBJ1-2 and V is TRBV4-2; D remains unclear. V gave up 0 bases and J gave up 3 bases, with 11 bases separating them. The CDR3 runs to 15 residues. In germline, CDR1 is LGHNA, CDR2 YNFKEQ. The CDR3 protein is CASSQEQSRDYGYTF. The CDR3 DNA is TGTGCCAGCAGCCAAGAACAGTCTCGGGACTATGGCTACACCTTC.

Here the CDR3 reads CASSILLGQGPQHF. The DNA for the CDR3 is TGTGCCAGTAGTATCCTTCTTGGACAGGGCCCCCAGCATTTT. This chain connects TRBV19 to TRBJ1-5, with TRBD1 matching over 8 bases. From germline, CDR1 is LNHDA and CDR2 SQIVND (reference sequence). This CDR3 is 14 amino acids long. V lost 3 bases to trimming and J lost 10 bases; unmatched junction nucleotides: 8.

V usage is TRBV11-2 and J usage is TRBJ2-4; D ambiguous. Trimming took off 10 bases at V and 0 bases at J, with 10 bases between the two ends. The V gene's germline CDR1 is SGHAT and CDR2 FQNNGV. This CDR3 is built from 13 residues. Here the CDR3 reads CATKHSAKNIQYF. The CDR3 DNA is TGTGCCACCAAGCACTCAGCCAAAAACATTCAGTACTTC.

This sequence joins TRBV27 and TRBJ2-3; 12 bases align to TRBD2. CDR3 length: 16 residues. The germline gives CDR1 MNHEY, CDR2 SMNVEV (reference sequence). V shed 3 bases, J shed 4 bases, and the junction held 5 bases outside the gene matches. The CDR3 DNA reads TGTGCCAGCAGTTTCCTACTAGCGGGAGGCCCAGATACGCAGTATTTT. Translating it yields CASSFLLAGGPDTQYF.

The sample holds one count of this clone. The chain combines TRBV4-3 with TRBJ1-3, with TRBD1 as a possible D gene (6 bases). Trimming took 1 base from V and 2 from J, leaving 9 bases between them. This CDR3 region has 15 residues. The germline V gene has CDR1 LGHNA and CDR2 YSLEER. The CDR3 region is CASSQGSGAGNTIYF. In DNA form, the CDR3 reads TGCGCCAGCAGCCAAGGGTCAGGGGCTGGAAACACCATATATTTT.

This chain links TRBV30 with TRBJ1-2; D is ambiguous. With 6 bases removed from V and 7 bases from J, the gap between germline ends came to 9 bases. In germline, CDR1 is GTSNPN, CDR2 SVGIG (reference sequence). The CDR3 runs 10 residues. CDR3 in amino acids: CACEGSGYTF. CDR3 coding DNA: TGTGCCTGCGAGGGTAGTGGCTACACCTTC.

The chain carries TRBV5-1 and TRBJ2-1; 8 bases are shared with TRBD1. The CDR3 extends over 14 amino acids. V was pared by 4 bases and J by 2 bases, with 2 bases of the junction left unmatched. The germline V gene has CDR1 SGHRS and CDR2 YFSETQ. The CDR3 loop is CASSVDRAYNEQFF. The CDR3 coding sequence is TGCGCCAGCAGCGTGGACAGGGCCTACAATGAGCAGTTCTTC.

In regard to this clone: The junction shows a germline mismatch at one end, possibly a read error. The chain links TRBV7-9 to TRBJ2-3; 8 nucleotides align to TRBD1. Germline loops: CDR1 SEHNR, CDR2 FQNEAQ (reference sequence). The CDR3 spans 11 residues. For the CDR3, the DNA is TGTGCCAGCAGTTTCTCGGACAGGGTTCTCTTT. Protein sequence: CASSFSDRVLF.

The chain employs TRBV4-1 and TRBJ1-1; the D is unclear. CDR1 and CDR2 from the germline V gene are MGHRA and YSYEKL. Trimming left V 1 base short and J 3 bases short, with 9 bases between. The CDR3 totals 14 residues. The CDR3 loop is CASSQVRRDTEAFF. The CDR3 DNA sequence: TGCGCCAGCAGCCAAGTTAGACGGGACACTGAAGCTTTCTTT.

In the case of this clone: The junction departs from the called germline gene at one end, perhaps through a read error. The chain joins TRBV9 to TRBJ2-2, with 9 nucleotides matching TRBD2. CDR1 SGDLS and CDR2 YYNGEE come from the germline V gene. The CDR3 loop spans 15 amino acids. The CDR3 DNA sequence: TGTGCCAGCAGCGTAGCTAGCGGGAACCCCGGGGAGCTGTTTTTT. Amino acids: CASSVASGNPGELFF. The full variable domain, with the rest looked up from reference TRBV9 and TRBJ2-2, is DSGVTQTPKHLITATGQRVTLRCSPRSGDLSVYWYQQSLDQGLQFLIQYYNGEERAKGNILERFSAQQFPDLHSELNLSSLELGDSALYFCASSVASGNPGELFFGEGSRLTVL.

The gene calls are TRBV4-1 and TRBJ2-7; D is uncertain. The CDR3 is 11 residues long. CDR1 and CDR2 (germline): MGHRA, YSYEKL. V lost 1 base to trimming and J lost 8 bases, with 6 bases between them. In nucleotides, the CDR3 is TGCGCCAGCAGCCAAGGAATACAGCAGTACTTC. It yields the protein CASSQGIQQYF.

V and J are TRBV19 and TRBJ2-7; D is possibly TRBD2 (6 bases). Trimming pared 2 bases from V and 2 bases from J, leaving 10 bases between. The CDR3 is 14 amino acids. Germline V gene sequence: CDR1 LNHDA, CDR2 SQIVND (reference sequence). The CDR3 spells CASSIMEGTYEQYF. Here the CDR3 DNA reads TGTGCCAGTAGTATAATGGAGGGCACCTACGAGCAGTACTTC.